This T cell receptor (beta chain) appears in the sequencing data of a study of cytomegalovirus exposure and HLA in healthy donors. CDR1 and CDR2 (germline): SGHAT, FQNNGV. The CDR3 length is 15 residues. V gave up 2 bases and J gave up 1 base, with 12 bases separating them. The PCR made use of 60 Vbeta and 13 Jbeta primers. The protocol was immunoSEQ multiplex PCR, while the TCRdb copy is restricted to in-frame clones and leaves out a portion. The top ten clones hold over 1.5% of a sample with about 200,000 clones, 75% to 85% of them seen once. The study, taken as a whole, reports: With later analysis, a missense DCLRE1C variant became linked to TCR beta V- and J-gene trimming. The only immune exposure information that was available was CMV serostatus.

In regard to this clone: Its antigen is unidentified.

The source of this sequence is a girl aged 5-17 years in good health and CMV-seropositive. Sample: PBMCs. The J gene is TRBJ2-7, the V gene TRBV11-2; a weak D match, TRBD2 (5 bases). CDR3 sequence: CASSLRGHPSYEQYF. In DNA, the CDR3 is TGTGCCAGCAGCTTACGGGGTCACCCGTCCTACGAGCAGTACTTC.